The table lists the clone carrying this T cell receptor beta chain with many counts. Each CDR3 protein is one row after TCRdb ran MiXCR on the 5' RACE reads. The repertoire holds roughly 630,000 distinct CDR3 sequences, with just over 7% as singletons. The data originate from a study of identical twins. Germline CDR1 reads SGHRS; CDR2 reads YFSETQ. This CDR3 has 13 amino acids. V gave up 4 bases and J gave up 4 bases, with 12 bases separating them. The sample was also linked to a second study, of yellow fever vaccine responses in identical twins.

Sequencing was done on a sample of PBMCs. The origin of this receptor is a woman under 30 in good health. The J gene is TRBJ2-7, the V gene TRBV5-1, with D unclear. The CDR3 region has the DNA TGCGCCAGCAGCCCTGGCCGGGTTTACGAGCAGTACTTC. Protein sequence: CASSPGRVYEQYF.